The next 13 T cell receptor beta chains were all read from a single sample in a study of OX40 agonist ivuxolimab in advanced cancers. Measured with immunoSEQ multiplex PCR; TCRdb has only the in-frame clones, and not every one. The sample includes under 60,000 clones, approximately 94% of them seen just once. The starting material was CD4+ or CD8+ T cells sorted from blood, obtained in a trial of the OX40 agonist ivuxolimab. All receptors come from an adult with an advanced solid tumor such as melanoma, head and neck, liver or kidney cancer.

This sequence joins TRBV6-1 and TRBJ2-7; no clear D gene. The V end lost 8 bases, the J end lost 0 bases, and 5 bases lay between the germline ends. The CDR3 spans 11 residues. Germline CDR1 and CDR2: MNHNS and SASEGT. The CDR3 DNA reads TGTGCCAGCTTTGACTCCTACGAGCAGTACTTC. Its translation is CASFDSYEQYF.

The chain carries TRBV30 and TRBJ2-1; D uncertain. This CDR3 has 13 amino acids. V lost 3 bases and J lost 3, with 9 bases in between. CDR1 is GTSNPN and CDR2 is SVGIG in the germline V gene (reference sequence). The CDR3 DNA reads TGTGCCTGGAGGTCGGTCCGCTACAATGAGCAGTTCTTC. This translates into CAWRSVRYNEQFF. The whole variable domain, filled in from reference TRBV30 and TRBJ2-1, reads SQTIHQWPATLVQPVGSPLSLECTVEGTSNPNLYWYRQAAGRGLQLLFYSVGIGQISSEVPQNLSASRPQDRQFILSSKKLLLSDSGFYLCAWRSVRYNEQFFGPGTRLTVL.

A single count supports this clone. The CDR3 DNA reads TGTGCCAGCAGTTCCCCGGGTAGCGGGAGTTCCTACAATGAGCAGTTCTTC. Protein: CASSSPGSGSSYNEQFF. The chain carries TRBV28 and TRBJ2-1, with 9 bases matching TRBD2. This CDR3 is built from 17 residues. J lost 1 base, V lost 4 bases, and 8 bases had no gene match. CDR1 is MDHEN, CDR2 SYDVKM, per germline.

The V and J genes are TRBV6-5 and TRBJ1-5; TRBD1 might be the D (6 bases). Germline V gives CDR1 MNHEY, CDR2 SVGAGI. V dropped 4 bases and J dropped 6 bases, with 16 bases sitting between them. CDR3 size: 15 residues. CDR3 DNA: TGTGCCAGCAGTTCTACGGGGGCGCGGAGTCAGCCCCAGCATTTT. Encoded protein: CASSSTGARSQPQHF.

V gene TRBV29-1 combines with J gene TRBJ1-2; D possibly corresponds to TRBD1 (5 bases). The CDR3 length is 15 residues. V lost 2 bases to trimming and J lost 4 bases, with 17 bases between them. From germline, CDR1 is SQVTM and CDR2 ANQGSEA. The CDR3: CSVELVAGLPYGYTF. DNA of the CDR3: TGCAGCGTTGAATTGGTGGCAGGGTTACCCTATGGCTACACCTTC. Combining the CDR3 with reference TRBV29-1 and TRBJ1-2 gives the whole variable domain SAVISQKPSRDICQRGTSLTIQCQVDSQVTMMFWYRQQPGQSLTLIATANQGSEATYESGFVIDKFPISRPNLTFSTLTVSNMSPEDSSIYLCSVELVAGLPYGYTFGSGTRLTVV.

This CDR3 reads CASSRNLYEQYF. The CDR3, as DNA: TGTGCCAGCAGCCGGAACCTCTACGAGCAGTACTTC. This sequence joins TRBV16 and TRBJ2-7; D is uncertain. The CDR3 has 12 amino acids. Germline assignment: CDR1 KGHSY and CDR2 FQNENV. Trimming left V 4 bases short and J 3 bases short, with 7 bases between.

The chain couples TRBV2 to TRBJ2-3, with D possibly being TRBD2 (5 bases). In germline, CDR1 is SNHLY, CDR2 FYNNEI. CDR3 length equals 15 residues. Trimming shortened V by 1 base and J by 1 base, and 9 bases separated the two germline ends. The CDR3 reads CASSEDGAGTDTQYF. Written as DNA, the CDR3 is TGTGCCAGCAGTGAAGACGGAGCGGGCACAGATACGCAGTATTTT.

This chain links TRBV28 with TRBJ1-1; D is ambiguous. The CDR3 consists of 14 residues. CDR1 is MDHEN, CDR2 SYDVKM, per germline. Trimming removed 4 bases from V and 3 bases from J, with 12 bases in between. Here the CDR3 reads CASSSSRTYTEAFF. The DNA for the CDR3 is TGTGCCAGCAGTTCCTCCAGGACCTACACTGAAGCTTTCTTT.

V and J are TRBV6-5 and TRBJ1-2; possible D gene TRBD1, 5 bases. Germline CDR1 MNHEY, CDR2 SVGAGI. This CDR3 comprises 15 residues. The V gene lost 2 bases and the J gene lost 7 bases, with 17 bases spanning the gap. The CDR3 protein is CASSYGGRNMVGYTF. The CDR3 region has the DNA TGTGCCAGCAGTTACGGGGGAAGGAATATGGTTGGCTACACCTTC.

The gene calls are TRBV6-4 and TRBJ2-1, with unresolved D. Looked up from germline, CDR1 is MRHNA and CDR2 is SNTAGT. Trimming left V 0 bases short and J 8 bases short, with 11 bases between. This CDR3 comprises 14 residues. CDR3 sequence (DNA): TGTGCCAGCAGTGACTCGCCAGACGGGTATGAGCAGTTCTTC. Its protein is CASSDSPDGYEQFF.

V usage is TRBV6-1 and J usage is TRBJ1-6; perhaps TRBD1 as D (5 bases). Trimming left V 4 bases short and J 9 bases short, with 10 bases between. The CDR3 loop spans 13 amino acids. Germline V gene sequence: CDR1 MNHNS, CDR2 SASEGT. The CDR3 spells CASSGTGVSPLHF. CDR3 coding DNA: TGTGCCAGCAGTGGGACGGGGGTTTCACCCCTCCACTTT.

The chain has TRBV4-3 and TRBJ2-1, with 11 positions matching TRBD2. V lost 3 bases to trimming and J lost 3 bases; unmatched junction nucleotides: 7. This CDR3 contains 17 residues. From germline, CDR1 is LGHNA and CDR2 YSLEER. The CDR3 DNA reads as TGCGCCAGCAGCCACCTGACCGGGACTAGCGGCTACAATGAGCAGTTCTTC. Amino acids: CASSHLTGTSGYNEQFF.

This clone was picked up a small number of times. This rearrangement joins TRBV27 to TRBJ1-5, with a weak D call TRBD1 (5 bases). Germline-derived CDR1 and CDR2 are MNHEY and SMNVEV (reference sequence). Trimming pared 5 bases from V and 7 bases from J, leaving 15 bases between. The CDR3 consists of 14 residues. Here the CDR3 DNA reads TGTGCCAGCAGTCGGGGGGGGGAAGGGCAGCCCCAGCATTTT. Translation gives CASSRGGEGQPQHF.